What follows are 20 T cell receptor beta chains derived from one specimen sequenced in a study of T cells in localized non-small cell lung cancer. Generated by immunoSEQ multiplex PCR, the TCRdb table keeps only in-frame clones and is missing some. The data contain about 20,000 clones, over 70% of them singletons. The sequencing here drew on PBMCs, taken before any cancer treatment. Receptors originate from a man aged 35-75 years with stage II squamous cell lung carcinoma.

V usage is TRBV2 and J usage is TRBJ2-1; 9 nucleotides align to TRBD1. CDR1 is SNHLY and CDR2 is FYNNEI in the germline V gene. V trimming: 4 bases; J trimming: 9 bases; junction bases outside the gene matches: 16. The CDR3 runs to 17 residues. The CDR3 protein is CASSVETPGQGRGEQFF. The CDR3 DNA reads TGTGCCAGCAGTGTAGAAACGCCGGGACAGGGCCGTGGTGAGCAGTTCTTC.

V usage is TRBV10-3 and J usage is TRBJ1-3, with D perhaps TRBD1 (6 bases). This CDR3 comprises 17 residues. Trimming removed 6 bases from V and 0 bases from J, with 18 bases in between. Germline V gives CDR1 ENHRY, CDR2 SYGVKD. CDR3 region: CAISGKVQGLSGNTIYF. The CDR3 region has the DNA TGTGCCATCAGCGGTAAGGTCCAGGGGCTCTCTGGAAACACCATATATTTT.

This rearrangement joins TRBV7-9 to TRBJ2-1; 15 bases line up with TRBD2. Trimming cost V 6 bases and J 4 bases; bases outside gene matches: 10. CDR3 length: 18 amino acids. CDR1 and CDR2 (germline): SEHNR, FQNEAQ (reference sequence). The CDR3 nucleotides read TGTGCCAGCAGTTCGAACACAGGACTAGCGGGAGGGTACAATGAGCAGTTCTTC. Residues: CASSSNTGLAGGYNEQFF.

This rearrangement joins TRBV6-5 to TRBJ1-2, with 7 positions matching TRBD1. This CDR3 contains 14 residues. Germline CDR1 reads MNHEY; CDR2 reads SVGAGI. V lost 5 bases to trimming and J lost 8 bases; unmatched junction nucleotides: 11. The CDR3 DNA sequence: TGTGCCAGCAGTAAGACAGGGTTGTTTGAGGGCTACACCTTC. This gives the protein CASSKTGLFEGYTF.

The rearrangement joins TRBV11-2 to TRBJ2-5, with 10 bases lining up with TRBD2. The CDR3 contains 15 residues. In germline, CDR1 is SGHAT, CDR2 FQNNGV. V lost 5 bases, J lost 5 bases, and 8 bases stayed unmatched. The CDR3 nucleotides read TGTGCCAGCAGCCCCAGCGGGGGGGCCCGGGAGACCCAGTACTTC. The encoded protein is CASSPSGGARETQYF.

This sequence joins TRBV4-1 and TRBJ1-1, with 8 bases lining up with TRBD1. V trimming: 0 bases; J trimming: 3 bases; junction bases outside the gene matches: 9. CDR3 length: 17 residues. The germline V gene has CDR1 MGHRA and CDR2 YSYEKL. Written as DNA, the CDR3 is TGCGCCAGCAGCCAAGATCTCCAGGGGGCGCAGGACACTGAAGCTTTCTTT. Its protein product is CASSQDLQGAQDTEAFF.

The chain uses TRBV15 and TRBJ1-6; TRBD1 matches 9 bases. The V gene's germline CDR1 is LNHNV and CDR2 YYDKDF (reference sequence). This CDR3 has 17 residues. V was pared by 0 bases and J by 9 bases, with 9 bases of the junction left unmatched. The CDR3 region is CATSRDKGDRAVSPLHF. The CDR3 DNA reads TGTGCCACCAGCAGAGATAAGGGGGACAGGGCGGTTTCACCCCTCCACTTT.

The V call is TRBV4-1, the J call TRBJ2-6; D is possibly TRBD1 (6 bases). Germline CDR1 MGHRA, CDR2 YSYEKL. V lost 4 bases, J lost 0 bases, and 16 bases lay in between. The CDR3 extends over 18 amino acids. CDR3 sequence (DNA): TGCGCCAGCAGCCCAGAAGGACAGCGTGCCTCTGGGGCCAACGTCCTGACTTTC. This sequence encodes CASSPEGQRASGANVLTF.

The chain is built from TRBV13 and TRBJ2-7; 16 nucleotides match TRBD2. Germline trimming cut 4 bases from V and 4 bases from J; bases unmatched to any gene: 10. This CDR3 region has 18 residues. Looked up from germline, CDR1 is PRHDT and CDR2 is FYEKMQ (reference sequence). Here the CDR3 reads CASSYGTSGGAIRYEQYF. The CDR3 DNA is TGTGCCAGCAGCTACGGGACTAGCGGGGGGGCGATTCGGTACGAGCAGTACTTC.

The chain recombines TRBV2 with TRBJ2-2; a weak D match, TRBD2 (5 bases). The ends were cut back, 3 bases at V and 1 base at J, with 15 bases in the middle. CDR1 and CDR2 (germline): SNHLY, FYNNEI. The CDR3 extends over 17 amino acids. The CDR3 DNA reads TGTGCCAGCAGTGATCGGGCCGGGGTCGGGAACACCGGGGAGCTGTTTTTT. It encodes CASSDRAGVGNTGELFF.

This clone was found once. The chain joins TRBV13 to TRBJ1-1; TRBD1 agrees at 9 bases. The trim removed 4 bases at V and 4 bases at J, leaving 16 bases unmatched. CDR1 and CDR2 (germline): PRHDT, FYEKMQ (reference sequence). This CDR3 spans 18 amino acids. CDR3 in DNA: TGTGCCAGCAGCTACAGACCGGGACAGGGAGAGGTCGGCACTGAAGCTTTCTTT. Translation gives CASSYRPGQGEVGTEAFF.

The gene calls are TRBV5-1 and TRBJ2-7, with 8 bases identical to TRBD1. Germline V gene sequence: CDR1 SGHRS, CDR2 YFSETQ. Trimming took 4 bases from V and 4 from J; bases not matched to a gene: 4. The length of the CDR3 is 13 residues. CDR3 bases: TGCGCCAGCAGCACGGACAGGGTTTACGAGCAGTACTTC. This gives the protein CASSTDRVYEQYF.

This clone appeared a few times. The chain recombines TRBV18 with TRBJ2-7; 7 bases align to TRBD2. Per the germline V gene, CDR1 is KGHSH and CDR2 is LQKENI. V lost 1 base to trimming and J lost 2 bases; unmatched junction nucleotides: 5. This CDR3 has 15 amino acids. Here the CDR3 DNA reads TGTGCCAGCTCACCACTAAGGGGAGGGACCTACGAGCAGTACTTC. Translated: CASSPLRGGTYEQYF.

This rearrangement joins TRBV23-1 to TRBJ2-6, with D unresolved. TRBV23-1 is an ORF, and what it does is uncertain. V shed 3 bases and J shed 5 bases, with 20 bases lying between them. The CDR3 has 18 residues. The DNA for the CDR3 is TGCGCCAGCAGTCACTTCAGTACGCAACAAAGTCGGGCCAACGTCCTGACTTTC. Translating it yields CASSHFSTQQSRANVLTF.

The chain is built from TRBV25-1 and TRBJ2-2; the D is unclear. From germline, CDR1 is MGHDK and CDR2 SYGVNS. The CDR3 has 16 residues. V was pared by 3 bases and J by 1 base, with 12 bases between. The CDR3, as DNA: TGTGCCAGCAGTGATGTACCTCTTTGGAACACCGGGGAGCTGTTTTTT. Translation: CASSDVPLWNTGELFF. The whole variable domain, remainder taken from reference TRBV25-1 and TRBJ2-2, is EADIYQTPRYLVIGTGKKITLECSQTMGHDKMYWYQQDPGMELHLIHYSYGVNSTEKGDLSSESTVSRIRTEHFPLTLESARPSHTSQYLCASSDVPLWNTGELFFGEGSRLTVL.

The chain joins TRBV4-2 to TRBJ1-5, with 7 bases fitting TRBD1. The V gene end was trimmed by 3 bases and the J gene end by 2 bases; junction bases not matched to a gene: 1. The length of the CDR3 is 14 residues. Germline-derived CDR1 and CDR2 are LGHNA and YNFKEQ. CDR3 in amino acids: CASSHGTGNQPQHF. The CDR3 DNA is TGTGCCAGCAGCCACGGGACAGGCAATCAGCCCCAGCATTTT.

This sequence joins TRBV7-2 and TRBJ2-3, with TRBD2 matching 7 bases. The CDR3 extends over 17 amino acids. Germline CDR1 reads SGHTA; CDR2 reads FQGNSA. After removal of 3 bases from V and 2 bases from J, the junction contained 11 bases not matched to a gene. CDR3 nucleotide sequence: TGTGCCAGCAGCTTTGGAATTCGGCTAGCGGACACAGATACGCAGTATTTT. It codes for CASSFGIRLADTDTQYF. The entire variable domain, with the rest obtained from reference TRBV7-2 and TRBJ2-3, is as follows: GAGVSQSPSNKVTEKGKDVELRCDPISGHTALYWYRQSLGQGLEFLIYFQGNSAPDKSGLPSDRFSAERTGGSVSTLTIQRTQQEDSAVYLCASSFGIRLADTDTQYFGPGTRLTVL.

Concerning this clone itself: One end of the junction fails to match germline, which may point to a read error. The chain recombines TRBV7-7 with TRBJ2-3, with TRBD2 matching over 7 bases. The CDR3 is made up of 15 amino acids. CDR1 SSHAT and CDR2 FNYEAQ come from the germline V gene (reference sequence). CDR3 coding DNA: TGTGCTAGCAGCTTACGAGCGGGGAGCACAGATACGCAGTATTTT. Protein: CASSLRAGSTDTQYF.

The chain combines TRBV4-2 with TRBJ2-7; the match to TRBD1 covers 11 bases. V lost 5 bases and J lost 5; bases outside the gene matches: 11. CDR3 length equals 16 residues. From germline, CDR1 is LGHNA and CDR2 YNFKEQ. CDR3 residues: CASSLAGTGGLHEQYF. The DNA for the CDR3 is TGTGCCAGCAGCTTGGCCGGGACAGGGGGGCTTCACGAGCAGTACTTC.

The CDR3 DNA reads as TGTGCCAGCATAGGAAGCTCTGGAAACACCATATATTTT. It encodes CASIGSSGNTIYF. The chain combines TRBV6-6 with TRBJ1-3; D unresolved. CDR3 length: 13 amino acids. Germline CDR1 MNHNY, CDR2 SVGAGI (reference sequence). V was cut by 7 bases and J by 0 bases, with 7 bases left in between.